The rows below give T cell receptor beta chains drawn from one sample of a study of spatial heterogeneity in lung cancer. TCRdb reprocessed the 5' RACE reads via MiXCR and lists one record per CDR3 protein. The table has around 47,000 distinct CDR3 sequences, roughly 8.1% seen once. Sequencing used PBMCs, obtained at follow-up. These TCRs come from a female donor with early-stage non-small cell lung cancer. CDR3s include the opening cysteine and the closing phenylalanine or tryptophan. The D gene is left open where the match is weak. Only part of the rows carry a size: once, few, many, or a class if the clone is expanded.

CDR3 length	V gene	clone size	J gene	D gene	CDR3 protein	CDR3 DNA
18	TRBV3-1	many	TRBJ2-3	TRBD2	CASSHWTSGGLNTDTQYF	TGTGCCAGCAGCCACTGGACTAGCGGGGGTCTCAACACAGATACGCAGTATTTT
14	TRBV18	.	TRBJ2-1	TRBD2	CASSPETSGIAQFF	TGTGCCAGCTCACCAGAGACTAGCGGGATCGCGCAGTTCTTC
17	TRBV28	.	TRBJ1-5	TRBD1	CASSSTGGDRIGQPQHF	TGTGCCAGCAGTTCAACAGGGGGCGATAGAATCGGTCAGCCCCAGCATTTT
14	TRBV20-1	.	TRBJ1-4	.	CSARAGGTNEKLFF	TGCAGTGCTAGAGCCGGGGGGACAAATGAAAAACTGTTTTTT
17	TRBV29-1	many	TRBJ2-3	TRBD2	CSVEDGGSGGHTDTQYF	TGCAGCGTTGAAGATGGGGGAAGCGGGGGGCACACAGATACGCAGTATTTT
12	TRBV20-1	many	TRBJ2-7	.	CSSVDRPHEQYF	TGCAGCTCAGTCGACAGGCCCCACGAGCAGTACTTC
16	TRBV4-2	.	TRBJ2-3	TRBD2	CASSQRGTRGLDTQYF	TGTGCCAGCAGCCAGAGGGGGACTAGAGGGCTTGATACGCAGTATTTT
14	TRBV10-3	many	TRBJ2-4	.	CAISENGAINIQYF	TGTGCCATCAGTGAGAACGGGGCGATAAACATTCAGTACTTC
19	TRBV7-9	few	TRBJ1-3	.	CASSPRTLARPSSGNTIYF	TGTGCCAGCAGCCCGAGGACACTGGCTCGACCTAGCTCTGGAAACACCATATATTTT
14	TRBV5-1	many	TRBJ2-7	.	CASNRESRAHEQYF	TGCGCCAGCAACCGAGAGAGCAGGGCGCACGAGCAGTACTTC
15	TRBV5-1	.	TRBJ1-1	TRBD1	CASRLRTGENTEAFF	TGCGCCAGCAGACTTAGGACAGGGGAGAACACTGAAGCTTTCTTT
14	TRBV18	few	TRBJ2-3	.	CASSPPGQGDTQYF	TGTGCCAGCTCACCGCCGGGACAAGGGGATACGCAGTATTTT
14	TRBV2	few	TRBJ1-3	.	CASTVWTVGNTIYF	TGTGCCAGCACGGTTTGGACAGTTGGAAACACCATATATTTT
14	TRBV30	few	TRBJ2-7	TRBD1	CAWTVGTGAREQYF	TGTGCCTGGACTGTAGGGACAGGGGCGCGCGAGCAGTACTTC
14	TRBV27	few	TRBJ2-2	TRBD1	CASSLSGGNGELFF	TGTGCCAGCAGTCTATCAGGGGGCAACGGGGAGCTGTTTTTT
14	TRBV2	.	TRBJ1-4	.	CASARGATNEKLFF	TGTGCCAGCGCCCGGGGGGCGACTAATGAAAAACTGTTTTTT
15	TRBV20-1	few	TRBJ2-1	.	CSASDRDTSYNEQFF	TGCAGTGCCTCCGACCGGGACACCTCCTACAATGAGCAGTTCTTC
14	TRBV18	many	TRBJ1-4	.	CASSPEQGGEKLFF	TGTGCCAGCTCACCAGAGCAGGGTGGTGAAAAACTGTTTTTT
16	TRBV7-2	.	TRBJ2-3	TRBD2	CASSIGLAGYTDTQYF	TGTGCCAGCAGCATCGGACTAGCGGGGTACACAGATACGCAGTATTTT
16	TRBV5-4	many	TRBJ2-3	TRBD2	CASSLEGLAGTDTQYF	TGTGCCAGCAGCTTGGAGGGACTAGCGGGCACAGATACGCAGTATTTT
16	TRBV7-8	many	TRBJ2-3	TRBD2	CASSLASGGGVDTQYF	TGTGCCAGCAGCTTAGCCTCGGGGGGTGGGGTAGATACGCAGTATTTT
13	TRBV10-3	.	TRBJ2-2	.	CAISFRSPGELFF	TGTGCCATCAGTTTTAGGTCGCCCGGGGAGCTGTTTTTT